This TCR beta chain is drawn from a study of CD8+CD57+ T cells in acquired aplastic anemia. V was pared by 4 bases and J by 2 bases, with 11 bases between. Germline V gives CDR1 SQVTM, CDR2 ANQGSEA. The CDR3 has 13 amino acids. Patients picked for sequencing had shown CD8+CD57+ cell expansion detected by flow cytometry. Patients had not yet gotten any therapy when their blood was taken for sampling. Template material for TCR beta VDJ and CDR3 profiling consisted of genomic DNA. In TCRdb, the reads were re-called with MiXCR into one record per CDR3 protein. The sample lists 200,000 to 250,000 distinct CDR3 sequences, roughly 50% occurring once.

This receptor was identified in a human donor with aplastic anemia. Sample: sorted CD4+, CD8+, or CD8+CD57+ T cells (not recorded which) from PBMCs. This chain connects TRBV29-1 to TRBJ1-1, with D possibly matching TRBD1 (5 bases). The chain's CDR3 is CSVVSQGNTEAFF. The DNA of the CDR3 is TGCAGCGTTGTTAGTCAGGGAAACACTGAAGCTTTCTTT.